This note documents a single T cell receptor beta chain sequence. Its antigen is still unknown. This PCR relied on a set of 60 Vbeta primers and 13 Jbeta primers. Sequencing used immunoSEQ multiplex PCR; TCRdb keeps in-frame clones, though not all of them. The data contain fewer than 200,000 clones, 70% to 90% of them singletons. The record originates from a study of cytomegalovirus exposure and HLA in healthy donors. Study-level information: Tens of millions of unique TCRs from HLA-typed donors made up an early data release.

Per the germline V gene, CDR1 is SGHNT and CDR2 is YYREEE (reference sequence). The V and J ends lost 3 bases and 4 bases respectively, with 15 bases between them. This CDR3 region has 15 residues. The study, taken as a whole, reports: Rare TCR sequences dominated, though some public TCRs recurred in many donors. In a later analysis, TCR beta V- and J-gene trimming was associated with a missense DCLRE1C variant.

The chain carries TRBV5-4 and TRBJ2-3, with D perhaps matching TRBD2 (6 bases). The sample was PBMCs. This receptor was obtained from a woman aged 25 to 39 in good health and CMV-seronegative. The CDR3: CASSSPGSSADTQYF. Here the CDR3 DNA reads TGTGCCAGCAGCTCACCCGGGAGTTCGGCAGATACGCAGTATTTT.